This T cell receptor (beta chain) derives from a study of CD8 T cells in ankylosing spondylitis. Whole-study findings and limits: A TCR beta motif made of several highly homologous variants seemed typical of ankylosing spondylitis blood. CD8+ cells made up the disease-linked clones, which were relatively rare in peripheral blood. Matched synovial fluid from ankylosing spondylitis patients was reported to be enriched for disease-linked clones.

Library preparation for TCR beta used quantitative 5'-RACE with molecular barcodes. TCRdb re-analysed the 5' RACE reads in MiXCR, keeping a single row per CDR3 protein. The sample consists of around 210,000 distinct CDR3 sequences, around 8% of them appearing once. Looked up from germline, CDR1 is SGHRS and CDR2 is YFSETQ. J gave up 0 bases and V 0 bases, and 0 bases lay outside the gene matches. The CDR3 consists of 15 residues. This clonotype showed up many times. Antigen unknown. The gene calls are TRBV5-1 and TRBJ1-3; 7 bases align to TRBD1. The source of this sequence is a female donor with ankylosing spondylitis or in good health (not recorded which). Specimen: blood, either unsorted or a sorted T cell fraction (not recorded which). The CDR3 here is CASSLAGGSGNTIYF. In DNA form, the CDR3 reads TGCGCCAGCAGCTTGGCAGGGGGCTCTGGAAACACCATATATTTT. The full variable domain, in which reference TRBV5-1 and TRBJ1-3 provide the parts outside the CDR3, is KAGVTQTPRYLIKTRGQQVTLSCSPISGHRSVSWYQQTPGQGLQFLFEYFSETQRNKGNFPGRFSGRQFSNSRSEMNVSTLELGDSALYLCASSLAGGSGNTIYFGEGSWLTVV.